One and the same sample provided the 13 T cell receptor beta chains below, sequenced in a study of Graves' ophthalmopathy and Graves' hyperthyroidism. Beta-chain TCR CDR3 regions were amplified from RNA transcripts. Following a first-round RT-PCR that used HTBI primers, a second-round multiplex PCR was carried out. TCRdb recomputed calls from the multiplex PCR reads with MiXCR, one row per CDR3 protein. The sample yields nearly 400,000 distinct CDR3 sequences, about a sixth seen once. Sequencing input: peripheral blood. The receptors stem from a woman aged 18 to 35 with Graves' ophthalmopathy.

In its sample, this clonotype was seen many times. This sequence joins TRBV18 and TRBJ2-7; D is tentatively TRBD1 or TRBD2 (5 bases each). The CDR3 contains 12 residues. The germline V and J ends were trimmed by 4 bases and 12 bases, with 16 bases remaining between them. Germline V gene lookup returns CDR1 KGHSH and CDR2 LQKENI. The CDR3 DNA is TGTGCCAGCTCACGTAAGGGGATGGACTGGTACTTC. Its protein product is CASSRKGMDWYF.

This clonotype was seen repeatedly, ten times or more. This sequence joins TRBV6-4 and TRBJ1-2, with D perhaps matching TRBD1 (5 bases). The germline CDR1 and CDR2 sequences are MRHNA and SNTAGT. Trimming left V 3 bases short and J 5 bases short, with 22 bases between. The CDR3 sequence is 17 residues long. The CDR3 region has the DNA TGTGCCAGCAGTGATGGTAGAGGGGCCACCCGCGCATATGGCTACACCTTC. It translates to CASSDGRGATRAYGYTF.

This clonotype was detected many times. The rearrangement uses TRBV28 and TRBJ1-1, with TRBD1 matching 7 bases. This CDR3 has 16 amino acids. V was clipped by 0 bases and J by 5 bases; unmatched bases: 9. Germline values: CDR1 MDHEN, CDR2 SYDVKM. The DNA of the CDR3 is TGTGCCAGCAGTTTATGGGGGGAGGGGGCAAGGACTGAAGCTTTCTTT. It specifies CASSLWGEGARTEAFF.

This clonotype was detected ten times or more. V and J are TRBV20-1 and TRBJ1-6; D might be TRBD1 (5 bases). Germline loops: CDR1 DFQATT, CDR2 SNEGSKA (reference sequence). The CDR3 sequence is 14 residues long. Between the trimmed V and J ends, which lost 4 bases and 10 bases, there was a span of 17 bases. The DNA of the CDR3 is TGCAGTGCTATTGGGGGGGGGAGGAGATCACCCCTCCACTTT. Residues: CSAIGGGRRSPLHF.

Ten or more counts support this clonotype. The genes are TRBV27 and TRBJ2-7; D is possibly TRBD1 (6 bases). Germline lookup yields CDR1 MNHEY and CDR2 SMNVEV (reference sequence). The V end lost 2 bases, the J end lost 3 bases, and 20 bases lay between the germline ends. The CDR3 consists of 17 residues. The CDR3 coding sequence is TGTGCCAGCAGTTTACACGGCAGGGGCCCTCGAAGCTACGAGCAGTACTTC. Translation gives CASSLHGRGPRSYEQYF.

This clonotype has ten or more counts. This rearrangement joins TRBV6-5 to TRBJ2-5; D is undetermined. Trimming stripped 6 bases from V and 5 bases from J, with 16 bases between. Germline V gene lookup returns CDR1 MNHEY and CDR2 SVGAGI. CDR3 length equals 14 residues. The CDR3 loop is CASRPGPGRETQYF. CDR3 nucleotide sequence: TGTGCCAGCAGACCCGGTCCCGGTAGGGAGACCCAGTACTTC.

Many counts were recorded for this clonotype. V is TRBV6-2 or TRBV6-3 and J is TRBJ2-5; tentative D call: TRBD2 (6 bases). There are 15 residues in the CDR3. Trimming removed 5 bases at V and 5 bases at J, with 18 bases between. Germline loops: CDR1 MNHEY, CDR2 SVGEGT. CDR3 amino acids: CASSPIRPAGETQYF. Here the CDR3 DNA reads TGTGCCAGCAGTCCGATCCGCCCCGCGGGGGAGACCCAGTACTTC.

This clonotype was seen ten or more times. This rearrangement joins TRBV6-2 or TRBV6-3 to TRBJ1-1; D not resolved. V shed 7 bases and J shed 0 bases, with 12 bases lying between them. The CDR3 sequence is 14 residues long. Germline CDR1 is MNHEY and CDR2 is SVGEGT. CDR3 residues: CASTKATVNTEAFF. Here the CDR3 DNA reads TGTGCCAGCACAAAGGCAACAGTGAACACTGAAGCTTTCTTT.

This clonotype is medium-sized in the sample. In DNA, the CDR3 is TGTGCCAGCAGTTATGGAGGCCTACAAGAGACCCAGTACTTC. Residues: CASSYGGLQETQYF. The rearrangement joins TRBV6-5 to TRBJ2-5; D may be TRBD2 (5 bases). Trimming took off 3 bases at V and 2 bases at J, with 10 bases between the two ends. This CDR3 contains 14 residues. From germline, CDR1 is MNHEY and CDR2 SVGAGI.

Details on this clonotype: No DNA is shown, since the ends of the CDR3 on it are uncertain; the CDR3 is the one TCRdb lists. The CDR3: CASSYFGPGGMEQYF. This sequence joins TRBV6-2 or TRBV6-3 and TRBJ2-7; the D call in the table, TRBD1, was not verified against the DNA. Germline V gene sequence: CDR1 MNHEY, CDR2 SVGEGT. The CDR3 is 15 amino acids long, termini counted.

This rearrangement joins TRBV6-1 to TRBJ2-7; 7 nucleotides match TRBD1. Germline CDR1 is MNHNS and CDR2 is SASEGT. This CDR3 has 15 residues. The V and J ends lost 4 bases and 0 bases, in that order; junction bases with no gene match: 6. Here the CDR3 reads CASSGQTGSSYEQYF. DNA of the CDR3: TGTGCCAGCAGTGGGCAGACAGGGAGCTCCTACGAGCAGTACTTC.

This clonotype was detected many times. The V call is TRBV27, the J call TRBJ2-7; tentatively, D is TRBD2 (6 bases). The length of the CDR3 is 13 residues. Trimming removed 6 bases at V and 1 base at J, with 10 bases between. Germline lookup yields CDR1 MNHEY and CDR2 SMNVEV (reference sequence). The DNA for the CDR3 is TGTGCCAGCAGAATGGAGGGGTCCTACGAGCAGTACTTC. The encoded protein is CASRMEGSYEQYF.

This clonotype was counted at least ten times. The V call is TRBV28, the J call TRBJ1-5; D is ambiguous. From germline, CDR1 is MDHEN and CDR2 SYDVKM. The V end lost 5 bases, the J end lost 9 bases, and 14 bases lay between the germline ends. CDR3 size: 13 residues. The CDR3 sequence is CASSPQEPRPQHF. CDR3 nucleotides: TGTGCCAGCAGTCCCCAGGAACCGCGGCCCCAGCATTTT.